Each of the 15 T cell receptor beta chains below was sequenced from the same sample in a study of neoadjuvant nivolumab and ipilimumab in lung cancer (dated by TCRdb to the early 2020s). The library was produced with the immunoSEQ multiplex PCR assay. In its TCRdb copy, this immuneACCESS table keeps in-frame sequences only and misses some clones. Where compared with another copy, unresolved V genes explain less than half of these, and the others have no known cause. The sample records fewer than 40,000 clones, roughly nine tenths of which are singletons. The ten top clones hold roughly 2% of the sample. Explained via the paper, the time point label denotes: at surgical resection after neoadjuvant nivolumab +/- ipilimumab. Sequenced material: peripheral blood, taken after neoadjuvant nivolumab, alone or with ipilimumab, at or shortly before surgery. These receptors were taken from an adult with non-small cell lung cancer.

The chain carries TRBV7-9 and TRBJ2-2; D is unclear. The V end was cut by 1 base, the J end by 2 bases, with 5 bases between. Per the germline V gene, CDR1 is SEHNR and CDR2 is FQNEAQ (reference sequence). This CDR3 contains 14 residues. The CDR3 sequence: CASSLGVNTGELFF. CDR3 bases: TGTGCCAGCAGCTTAGGTGTTAACACCGGGGAGCTGTTTTTT.

This clone was detected only once. J is TRBJ1-5 and V is TRBV10-2, with D tentatively TRBD1 (5 bases). This CDR3 is built from 15 residues. V lost 0 bases, J lost 10 bases, and 16 bases lay in between. Per the germline V gene, CDR1 is WSHSY and CDR2 is SAAADI. CDR3 region: CASSESIQGFEPQHF. The CDR3 bases are TGCGCCAGCAGTGAGTCGATTCAGGGTTTTGAACCCCAGCATTTT.

CDR3 amino acids: CASSPAQEGQHTF. In DNA, the CDR3 is TGTGCCAGCAGCCCGGCTCAAGAGGGACAGCACACCTTC. This chain uses TRBV11-2 with TRBJ1-2; 7 bases map to TRBD1. V was pared by 5 bases and J by 12 bases, with 12 bases of the junction left unmatched. The CDR3 is made up of 13 amino acids. Germline CDR1 and CDR2: SGHAT and FQNNGV.

The chain carries TRBV5-1 and TRBJ1-1; D not certain. The CDR3 runs 14 residues. Germline V gene data show CDR1 as SGHRS and CDR2 as YFSETQ. The V end was cut by 0 bases, the J end by 1 base, with 7 bases between. CDR3 in DNA: TGCGCCAGCAGCTTGGTGTTGGGGAACACTGAAGCTTTCTTT. This translates into CASSLVLGNTEAFF.

This rearrangement joins TRBV18 to TRBJ2-1; TRBD2 agrees at 10 bases. Per the germline V gene, CDR1 is KGHSH and CDR2 is LQKENI. The CDR3 spans 15 residues. The V segment lost 5 bases and the J segment 10 bases; nucleotides outside the gene matches: 11. In DNA, the CDR3 is TGTGCCAGCTCATCAGGGGGACTAGCGAACTCCGAGCAGTTCTTC. Amino acid sequence: CASSSGGLANSEQFF.

The V and J genes are TRBV6-4 and TRBJ1-2; maybe TRBD1 (6 bases). This CDR3 contains 14 residues. Trimming removed 5 bases from V and 11 bases from J, with 21 bases in between. Germline-derived CDR1 and CDR2 are MRHNA and SNTAGT. This chain's CDR3 is CASSQGPVLGQYTF. As DNA, the CDR3 is TGTGCCAGCAGTCAAGGCCCTGTCCTTGGACAGTACACCTTC.

This chain connects TRBV6-1 to TRBJ1-1; D is possibly TRBD1 (6 bases). Germline V gene lookup returns CDR1 MNHNS and CDR2 SASEGT. CDR3 length equals 11 residues. V lost 6 bases and J lost 11, with 13 bases in between. CDR3 sequence (DNA): TGTGCCAGCAGGGGACAACAACTGGCTTTCTTT. Its translation: CASRGQQLAFF.

V is TRBV9 and J is TRBJ2-5, with 8 bases identical to TRBD1. V shed 3 bases and J 2 bases; nucleotides not matched to a gene: 9. The CDR3 has 16 residues. Germline V gene data show CDR1 as SGDLS and CDR2 as YYNGEE. The CDR3 DNA sequence: TGTGCCAGCAGCGCGCAGGGGGCGAGGGAACAAGAGACCCAGTACTTC. Amino acid sequence: CASSAQGAREQETQYF.

This rearrangement joins TRBV2 to TRBJ2-5; TRBD1 matches at 8 bases. This CDR3 spans 15 amino acids. CDR1 is SNHLY and CDR2 is FYNNEI in the germline V gene. V trimming: 0 bases; J trimming: 5 bases; junction bases outside the gene matches: 5. CDR3 DNA: TGTGCCAGCAGTGAAGCGGACAGGGTAGGGGAGACCCAGTACTTC. Amino acids: CASSEADRVGETQYF. Full variable domain (outside the CDR3, taken from reference TRBV2 and TRBJ2-5): EPEVTQTPSHQVTQMGQEVILRCVPISNHLYFYWYRQILGQKVEFLVSFYNNEISEKSEIFDDQFSVERPDGSNFTLKIRSTKLEDSAMYFCASSEADRVGETQYFGPGTRLLVL.

The rearrangement uses TRBV6-1 and TRBJ2-7; D remains ambiguous. Germline CDR1 reads MNHNS; CDR2 reads SASEGT. Trimming shortened V by 0 bases and J by 3 bases, and 9 bases separated the two germline ends. CDR3 length: 14 amino acids. In nucleotides, the CDR3 is TGTGCCAGCAGTGAAGCGTGGACCTTCTACGAGCAGTACTTC. Its translation is CASSEAWTFYEQYF.

This clone was counted a single time. The chain recombines TRBV5-3 with TRBJ1-5; D is undetermined. TRBV5-3 is filed as an ORF, its function uncertain. V was pared by 2 bases and J by 9 bases, with 18 bases between. The CDR3 is made up of 15 amino acids. The CDR3 loop reads CARSLVDLHRWPQHF. Written as DNA, the CDR3 is TGTGCCAGAAGCTTAGTGGACCTTCATCGGTGGCCCCAGCATTTT.

This CDR3 reads CASSEGGLAGTTDTQYF. As DNA, the CDR3 is TGTGCCAGCAGTGAAGGTGGACTAGCGGGGACCACAGATACGCAGTATTTT. The rearrangement joins TRBV6-1 to TRBJ2-3; 12 bases map to TRBD2. CDR1 is MNHNS, CDR2 SASEGT, per germline. J was trimmed by 2 bases and V by 1 base; bases with no gene match: 4. The CDR3 has 17 amino acids.

The chain couples TRBV5-1 to TRBJ1-2, with D tentatively TRBD1 (5 bases). CDR3 size: 14 residues. V gave up 4 bases and J gave up 7 bases, with 17 bases separating them. Germline V gives CDR1 SGHRS, CDR2 YFSETQ. Here the CDR3 reads CASSAVQGRPGYTF. CDR3 nucleotide sequence: TGCGCCAGCAGCGCCGTTCAGGGAAGGCCTGGCTACACCTTC.

The chain recombines TRBV5-1 with TRBJ2-7, with 10 positions matching TRBD2. CDR1 and CDR2 (germline): SGHRS, YFSETQ. CDR3 size: 16 residues. Trimming removed 0 bases from V and 0 bases from J; junction bases left unmatched: 3. The DNA for the CDR3 is TGCGCCAGCAGCTTGGGTACTAGCGGGAACTCCTACGAGCAGTACTTC. Translated, it gives CASSLGTSGNSYEQYF.

The rearrangement joins TRBV7-2 to TRBJ2-2; D call uncertain. V dropped 5 bases and J dropped 9 bases, with 19 bases sitting between them. Germline values: CDR1 SGHTA, CDR2 FQGNSA. The CDR3 sequence is 15 residues long. CDR3 amino acids: CASSPKRRFERELFF. The CDR3 nucleotides read TGTGCCAGCAGCCCTAAGCGACGGTTTGAGCGGGAGCTGTTTTTT. Full variable domain (missing parts from reference TRBV7-2 and TRBJ2-2): GAGVSQSPSNKVTEKGKDVELRCDPISGHTALYWYRQSLGQGLEFLIYFQGNSAPDKSGLPSDRFSAERTGGSVSTLTIQRTQQEDSAVYLCASSPKRRFERELFFGEGSRLTVL.